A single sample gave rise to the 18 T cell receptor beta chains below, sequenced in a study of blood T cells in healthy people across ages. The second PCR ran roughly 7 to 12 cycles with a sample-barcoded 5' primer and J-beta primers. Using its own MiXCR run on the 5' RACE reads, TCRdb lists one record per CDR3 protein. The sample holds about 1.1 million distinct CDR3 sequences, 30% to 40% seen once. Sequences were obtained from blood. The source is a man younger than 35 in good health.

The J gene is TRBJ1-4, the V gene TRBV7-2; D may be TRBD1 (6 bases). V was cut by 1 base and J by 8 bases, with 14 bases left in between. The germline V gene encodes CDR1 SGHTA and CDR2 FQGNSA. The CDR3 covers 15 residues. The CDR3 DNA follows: TGTGCCAGCAGCTTAGGGGCAGGGGAGGGAGAAAAACTGTTTTTT. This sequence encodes CASSLGAGEGEKLFF.

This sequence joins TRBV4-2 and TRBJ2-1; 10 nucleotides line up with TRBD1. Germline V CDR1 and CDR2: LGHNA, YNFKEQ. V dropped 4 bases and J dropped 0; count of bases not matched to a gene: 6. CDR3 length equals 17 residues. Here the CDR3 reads CASSPWGQGNSYNEQFF. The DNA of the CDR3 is TGTGCCAGCAGCCCCTGGGGACAGGGGAACTCCTACAATGAGCAGTTCTTC.

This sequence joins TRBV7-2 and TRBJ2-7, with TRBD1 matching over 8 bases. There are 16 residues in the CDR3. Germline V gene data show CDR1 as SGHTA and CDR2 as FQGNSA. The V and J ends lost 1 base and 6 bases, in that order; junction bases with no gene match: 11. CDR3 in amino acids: CASSLGTRQGLGEQYF. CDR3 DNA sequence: TGTGCCAGCAGCTTAGGGACCAGACAGGGGTTGGGCGAGCAGTACTTC. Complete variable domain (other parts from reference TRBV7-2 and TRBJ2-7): GAGVSQSPSNKVTEKGKDVELRCDPISGHTALYWYRQSLGQGLEFLIYFQGNSAPDKSGLPSDRFSAERTGGSVSTLTIQRTQQEDSAVYLCASSLGTRQGLGEQYFGPGTRLTVT.

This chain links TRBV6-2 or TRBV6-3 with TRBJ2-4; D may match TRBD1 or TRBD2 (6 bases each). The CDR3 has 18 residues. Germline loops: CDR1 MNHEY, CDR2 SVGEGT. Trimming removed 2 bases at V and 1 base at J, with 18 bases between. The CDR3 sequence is CASSYLQGTELAKNIQYF. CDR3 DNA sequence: TGTGCCAGCAGTTACCTCCAGGGGACTGAGTTGGCCAAAAACATTCAGTACTTC.

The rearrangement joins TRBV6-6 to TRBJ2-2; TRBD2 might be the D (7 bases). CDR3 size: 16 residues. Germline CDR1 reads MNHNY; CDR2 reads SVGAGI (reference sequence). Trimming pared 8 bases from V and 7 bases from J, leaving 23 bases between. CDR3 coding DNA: TGTGCCAGCCAATACCTAAGGGGGGGCTTCGGCGGGGAGCTGTTTTTT. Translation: CASQYLRGGFGGELFF.

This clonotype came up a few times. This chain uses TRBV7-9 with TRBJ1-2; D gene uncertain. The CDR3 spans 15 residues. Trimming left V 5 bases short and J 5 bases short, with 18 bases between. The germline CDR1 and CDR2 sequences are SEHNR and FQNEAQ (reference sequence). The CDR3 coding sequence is TGTGCCAGCAGCACAACGATGGATTCGAGATATGGCTACACCTTC. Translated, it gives CASSTTMDSRYGYTF.

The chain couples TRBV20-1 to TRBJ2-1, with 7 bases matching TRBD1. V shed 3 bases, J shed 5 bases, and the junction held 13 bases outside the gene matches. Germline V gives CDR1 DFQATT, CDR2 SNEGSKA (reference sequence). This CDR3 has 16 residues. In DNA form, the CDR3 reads TGCAGTGCTAGGGACCCCCAAACAGGGGACCACAATGAGCAGTTCTTC. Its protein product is CSARDPQTGDHNEQFF.

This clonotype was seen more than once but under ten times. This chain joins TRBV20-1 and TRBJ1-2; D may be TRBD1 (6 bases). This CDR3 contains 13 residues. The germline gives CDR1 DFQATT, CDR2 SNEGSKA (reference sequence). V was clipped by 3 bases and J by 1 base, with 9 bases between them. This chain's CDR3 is CSASNRDNYGYTF. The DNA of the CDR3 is TGCAGTGCTAGTAACAGGGATAACTATGGCTACACCTTC.

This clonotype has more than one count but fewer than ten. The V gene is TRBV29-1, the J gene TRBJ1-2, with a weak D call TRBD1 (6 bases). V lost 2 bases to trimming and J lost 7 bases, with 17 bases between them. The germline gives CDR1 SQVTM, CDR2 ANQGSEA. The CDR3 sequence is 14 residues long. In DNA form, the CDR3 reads TGCAGCGTTGAATCTCTAGGACAGCGCGTTGGCTACACCTTC. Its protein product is CSVESLGQRVGYTF.

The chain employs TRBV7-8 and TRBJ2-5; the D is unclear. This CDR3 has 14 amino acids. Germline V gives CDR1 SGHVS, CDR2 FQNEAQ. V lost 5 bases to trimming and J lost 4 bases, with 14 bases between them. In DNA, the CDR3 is TGTGCCAGCAGCGACGGGCTAGGTGGAGAGACCCAGTACTTC. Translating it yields CASSDGLGGETQYF.

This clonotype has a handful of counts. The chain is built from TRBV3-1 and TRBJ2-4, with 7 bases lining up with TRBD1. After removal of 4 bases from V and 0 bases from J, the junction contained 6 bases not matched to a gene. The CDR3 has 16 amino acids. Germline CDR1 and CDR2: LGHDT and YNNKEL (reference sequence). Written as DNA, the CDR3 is TGTGCCAGCAGCCCTCGACAGGGCGAAGCCAAAAACATTCAGTACTTC. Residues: CASSPRQGEAKNIQYF.

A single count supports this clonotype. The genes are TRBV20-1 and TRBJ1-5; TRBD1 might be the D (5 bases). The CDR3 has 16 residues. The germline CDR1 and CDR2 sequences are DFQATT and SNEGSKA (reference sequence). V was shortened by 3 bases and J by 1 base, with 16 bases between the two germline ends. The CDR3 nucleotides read TGCAGTGCTAGCCAGGGTGGTGCAGTGAGCAATCAGCCCCAGCATTTT. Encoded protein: CSASQGGAVSNQPQHF.

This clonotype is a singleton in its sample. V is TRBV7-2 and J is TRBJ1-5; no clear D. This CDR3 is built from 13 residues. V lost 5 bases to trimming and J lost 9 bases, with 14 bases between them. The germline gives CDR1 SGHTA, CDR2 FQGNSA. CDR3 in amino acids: CASSPTVTRPQHF. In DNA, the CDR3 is TGTGCCAGCAGCCCTACGGTTACGAGGCCCCAGCATTTT.

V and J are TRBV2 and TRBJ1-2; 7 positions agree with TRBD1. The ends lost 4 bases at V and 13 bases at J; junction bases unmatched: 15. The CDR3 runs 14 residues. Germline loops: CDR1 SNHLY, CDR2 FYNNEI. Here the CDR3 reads CASSGQGPTKLGTF. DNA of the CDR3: TGTGCCAGCAGTGGACAGGGCCCTACTAAACTCGGCACCTTC.

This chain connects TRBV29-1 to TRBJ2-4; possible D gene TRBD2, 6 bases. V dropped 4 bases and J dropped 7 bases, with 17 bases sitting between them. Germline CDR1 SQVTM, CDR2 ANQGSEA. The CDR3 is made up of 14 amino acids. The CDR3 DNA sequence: TGCAGCGTTGCCCAGATCGGAGGGCGGAACATTCAGTACTTC. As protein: CSVAQIGGRNIQYF. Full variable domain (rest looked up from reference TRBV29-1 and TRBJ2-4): SAVISQKPSRDICQRGTSLTIQCQVDSQVTMMFWYRQQPGQSLTLIATANQGSEATYESGFVIDKFPISRPNLTFSTLTVSNMSPEDSSIYLCSVAQIGGRNIQYFGAGTRLSVL.

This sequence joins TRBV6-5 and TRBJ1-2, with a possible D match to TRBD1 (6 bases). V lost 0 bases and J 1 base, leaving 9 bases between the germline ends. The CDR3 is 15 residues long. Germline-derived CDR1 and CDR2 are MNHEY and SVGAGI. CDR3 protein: CASSYSGRGNYGYTF. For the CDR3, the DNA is TGTGCCAGCAGTTACTCTGGCAGGGGTAACTATGGCTACACCTTC.

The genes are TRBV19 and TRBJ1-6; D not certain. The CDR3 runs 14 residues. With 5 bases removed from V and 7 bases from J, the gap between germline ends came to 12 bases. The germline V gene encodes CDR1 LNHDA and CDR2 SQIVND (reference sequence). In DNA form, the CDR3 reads TGTGCCAGTAGTGTCGTGACCGGGAATTCACCCCTCCACTTT. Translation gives CASSVVTGNSPLHF.

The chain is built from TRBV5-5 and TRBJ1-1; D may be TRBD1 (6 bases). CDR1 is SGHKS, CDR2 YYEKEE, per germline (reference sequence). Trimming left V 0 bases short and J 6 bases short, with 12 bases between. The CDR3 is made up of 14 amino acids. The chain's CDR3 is CASSLVQGNAEAFF. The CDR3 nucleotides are TGTGCCAGCAGCTTGGTACAGGGAAACGCTGAAGCTTTCTTT.